This T cell receptor beta chain was profiled in a study of T cells in Graves' hyperthyroidism and ophthalmopathy. The study's findings and limits: Ophthalmopathy stood apart from stable hyperthyroidism in a 13 V-J model.

V trimming: 3 bases; J trimming: 10 bases; junction bases outside the gene matches: 2. The CDR3 sequence is 12 residues long. Per the germline V gene, CDR1 is SQVTM and CDR2 is ANQGSEA. For the diagnoses, clinical symptoms, serum thyroxine and TRAb, thyroid ultrasound and orbital computed tomography were used. The source of the PBMCs was about 10 ml of fresh peripheral blood. Amplification of TCR beta CDR3 regions used RNA as the template. Carried out on the TCR CDR3, a first-round RT-PCR used the HTBI primer set. One entry per CDR3 protein, called by TCRdb with MiXCR from the multiplex PCR reads. Here the sample spans hundreds of thousands of distinct CDR3 sequences, roughly 14% being singletons. As regards this clonotype: Antigen: not known.

The clonotype originates from a woman between 25 and 40 years old with Graves' hyperthyroidism that later progressed to Graves' ophthalmopathy. The sample comprised blood. This rearrangement joins TRBV29-1 to TRBJ2-1, with 11 bases matching TRBD2. The CDR3 here is CSVETSGKEQFF. The DNA of the CDR3 is TGCAGCGTTGAGACTAGCGGGAAAGAGCAGTTCTTC.